Below are 26 T cell receptor beta chains sequenced from a single sample in a study of shared clonotypes between healthy human individuals (dated by TCRdb to 2020 to 2022). Receptor libraries were prepared by the immunoSEQ multiplex PCR assay. TCRdb holds this immuneACCESS table with in-frame rearrangements only. Some clones are missing; in checked studies, unresolved V genes explain under half, and the rest has no known cause. The table for this sample lists around 2,000,000 clones; 85% to 95% of them were counted only once. The ten largest clones capture around 0.13% of the sample. Sequences were obtained from naive CD4+ T cells sorted from blood. The sample's cell subset or site label, in plain terms: CD45RA+ positively selected. The receptors were gathered from a man younger than 35 in good health.

The genes are TRBV18 and TRBJ2-7, with TRBD1 identical over 8 bases. Looked up from germline, CDR1 is KGHSH and CDR2 is LQKENI. V shed 4 bases and J 4 bases; nucleotides not matched to a gene: 9. This CDR3 is 15 amino acids long. CDR3 nucleotide sequence: TGTGCCAGCTCACTAATTTGGACAGGGAGTTACGAGCAGTACTTC. Amino acid sequence: CASSLIWTGSYEQYF.

J is TRBJ2-1 and V is TRBV30; 7 nucleotides agree with TRBD2. Looked up from germline, CDR1 is GTSNPN and CDR2 is SVGIG (reference sequence). The CDR3 is 19 amino acids. The V segment lost 1 base and the J segment 4 bases; nucleotides outside the gene matches: 19. CDR3 loop: CAWSGGSSGLEIGYNEQFF. CDR3 bases: TGTGCCTGGAGTGGAGGGTCTAGCGGACTTGAGATCGGGTACAATGAGCAGTTCTTC.

The chain couples TRBV27 to TRBJ1-1; 7 nucleotides line up with TRBD1. CDR3 size: 15 residues. V lost 5 bases, J lost 0 bases, and 6 bases stayed unmatched. Per the germline V gene, CDR1 is MNHEY and CDR2 is SMNVEV (reference sequence). The CDR3 loop reads CASSLNTGVNTEAFF. The CDR3 region has the DNA TGTGCCAGCAGTCTTAATACAGGGGTGAACACTGAAGCTTTCTTT.

The chain recombines TRBV30 with TRBJ1-4, with D unresolved. There are 11 residues in the CDR3. Trimming removed 2 bases from V and 13 bases from J, with 11 bases in between. The germline V gene has CDR1 GTSNPN and CDR2 SVGIG (reference sequence). The CDR3 DNA reads TGTGCCTGGAGTCCGGCAGACCGACTGTTTTTT. As protein: CAWSPADRLFF.

V is TRBV5-4 and J is TRBJ2-7; 8 bases fit TRBD2. This CDR3 region has 16 residues. Germline trimming cut 4 bases from V and 6 bases from J; bases unmatched to any gene: 15. Germline V gene data show CDR1 as SGHNT and CDR2 as YYREEE (reference sequence). CDR3 loop: CASSTMVAGSSREQYF. The CDR3 DNA follows: TGTGCCAGCAGCACAATGGTAGCGGGATCGTCCCGCGAGCAGTACTTC.

This clone came up once. The rearrangement uses TRBV5-4 and TRBJ2-5; the match to TRBD2 covers 10 bases. The CDR3 loop spans 17 amino acids. After removal of 0 bases from V and 5 bases from J, the junction contained 10 bases not matched to a gene. Germline lookup yields CDR1 SGHNT and CDR2 YYREEE (reference sequence). As DNA, the CDR3 is TGTGCCAGCAGCTTGGCCGAATTAGCGGGGGGTCTGGAGACCCAGTACTTC. Translation gives CASSLAELAGGLETQYF.

V and J are TRBV5-4 and TRBJ1-3; D ambiguous. The V end lost 0 bases, the J end lost 4 bases, and 5 bases lay between the germline ends. The V gene's germline CDR1 is SGHNT and CDR2 YYREEE (reference sequence). CDR3 size: 13 residues. The CDR3 is CASSLVSGNTIYF. CDR3 nucleotide sequence: TGTGCCAGCAGCTTGGTCTCCGGAAACACCATATATTTT. The variable domain in full, completed from reference TRBV5-4 and TRBJ1-3, reads ETGVTQSPTHLIKTRGQQVTLRCSSQSGHNTVSWYQQALGQGPQFIFQYYREEENGRGNFPPRFSGLQFPNYSSELNVNALELDDSALYLCASSLVSGNTIYFGEGSWLTVV.

About this clone: In the same sample, other DNA sequences code for this CDR3. The rearrangement links TRBV27 to TRBJ1-6; D is undetermined. V lost 4 bases and J 0 bases, leaving 4 bases between the germline ends. This CDR3 has 14 amino acids. Germline CDR1 is MNHEY and CDR2 is SMNVEV (reference sequence). For the CDR3, the DNA is TGTGCCAGCAGTTCCCCCTCCTATAATTCACCCCTCCACTTT. It codes for CASSSPSYNSPLHF.

The V and J genes are TRBV28 and TRBJ2-7, with D possibly matching TRBD1 (5 bases). The CDR3 spans 16 residues. The germline V gene encodes CDR1 MDHEN and CDR2 SYDVKM. V lost 1 base to trimming and J lost 2 bases, with 15 bases between them. The CDR3 region has the DNA TGTGCCAGCAGTTTATTATCCCTCAGGGTCCCCTACGAGCAGTACTTC. It specifies CASSLLSLRVPYEQYF.

V gene TRBV4-1 combines with J gene TRBJ1-1; possibly TRBD1 for D (5 bases). The CDR3 covers 14 residues. The germline V gene encodes CDR1 MGHRA and CDR2 YSYEKL. V lost 0 bases and J lost 4, with 9 bases in between. CDR3 nucleotides: TGCGCCAGCAGCCAAGAACCAGGGAGCACTGAAGCTTTCTTT. This translates into CASSQEPGSTEAFF.

V gene TRBV7-8 combines with J gene TRBJ2-3, with D uncertain. V shed 0 bases and J shed 3 bases, with 4 bases lying between them. The CDR3 runs to 13 residues. Per germline, CDR1 SGHVS and CDR2 FQNEAQ. For the CDR3, the DNA is TGTGCCAGCAGCTTAGCGCAGACAGATACGCAGTATTTT. This translates into CASSLAQTDTQYF. Looking up the rest from reference TRBV7-8 and TRBJ2-3 gives the full variable domain: GAGVSQSPRYKVAKRGQDVALRCDPISGHVSLFWYQQALGQGPEFLTYFQNEAQLDKSGLPSDRFFAERPEGSVSTLKIQRTQQEDSAVYLCASSLAQTDTQYFGPGTRLTVL.

This chain uses TRBV6-6 with TRBJ1-1; 8 nucleotides match TRBD1. V lost 5 bases, J lost 8 bases, and 10 bases stayed unmatched. Per germline, CDR1 MNHNY and CDR2 SVGAGI (reference sequence). This CDR3 region has 14 residues. In DNA, the CDR3 is TGTGCCAGCAGTGTACAGGGGGAAGCGGGAGAAGCTTTCTTT. It yields the protein CASSVQGEAGEAFF.

The gene calls are TRBV14 and TRBJ2-7; perhaps TRBD2 as D (6 bases). Between the trimmed V and J ends, which lost 4 bases and 2 bases, there was a span of 15 bases. The CDR3 length is 15 residues. CDR1 and CDR2 (germline): SGHDN, FVKESK. The CDR3 DNA reads as TGTGCCAGCAGCCTAGTGGGAGGCCCTACCTACGAGCAGTACTTC. This translates into CASSLVGGPTYEQYF.

The chain links TRBV19 to TRBJ1-2; the D is unclear. Trimming cost V 3 bases and J 4 bases, with 12 bases left between them. This CDR3 has 14 residues. The germline V gene encodes CDR1 LNHDA and CDR2 SQIVND (reference sequence). The CDR3 is CASSISWTTYGYTF. DNA for the CDR3: TGTGCCAGTAGTATTTCGTGGACGACCTATGGCTACACCTTC. The complete variable domain, with remaining parts taken from reference TRBV19 and TRBJ1-2, reads DGGITQSPKYLFRKEGQNVTLSCEQNLNHDAMYWYRQDPGQGLRLIYYSQIVNDFQKGDIAEGYSVSREKKESFPLTVTSAQKNPTAFYLCASSISWTTYGYTFGSGTRLTVV.

The chain uses TRBV5-1 and TRBJ2-1; 10 positions agree with TRBD2. J lost 4 bases, V lost 3 bases, and 10 bases had no gene match. The CDR3 is made up of 17 amino acids. Germline CDR1 SGHRS, CDR2 YFSETQ. The CDR3 DNA is TGCGCCAGCAGCTATTTTGGACTAGCGGAGGCTTACAATGAGCAGTTCTTC. Protein sequence: CASSYFGLAEAYNEQFF.

As regards this clone: The identical CDR3 is also encoded by other nucleotide sequences in the sample. CDR3 loop: CASRQQETQYF. In nucleotides, the CDR3 is TGTGCCAGCAGGCAACAAGAGACCCAGTACTTC. This chain links TRBV6-6 with TRBJ2-5, with D unclear. The germline V gene encodes CDR1 MNHNY and CDR2 SVGAGI (reference sequence). There are 11 residues in the CDR3. Trimming took off 6 bases at V and 2 bases at J, with 4 bases between the two ends.

This chain links TRBV6-6 with TRBJ1-6; perhaps TRBD1 as D (5 bases). The CDR3 has 15 amino acids. Between the trimmed V and J ends, which lost 6 bases and 5 bases, there was a span of 14 bases. CDR1 is MNHNY and CDR2 is SVGAGI in the germline V gene (reference sequence). This CDR3 is CASSLSGGDNSPLHF. DNA for the CDR3: TGTGCCAGCAGCCTTTCCGGGGGAGATAATTCACCCCTCCACTTT.

The chain combines TRBV5-6 with TRBJ2-7; 9 bases are shared with TRBD1. Trimming cost V 1 base and J 1 base; bases outside gene matches: 3. CDR1 is SGHDT, CDR2 YYEEEE, per germline. The CDR3 consists of 15 residues. Written as DNA, the CDR3 is TGTGCCAGCAGCTTGATGGACAGGGGATCCTACGAGCAGTACTTC. Amino acid sequence: CASSLMDRGSYEQYF.

Regarding this clone: In the same sample, other DNA sequences code for this CDR3. The chain employs TRBV7-6 and TRBJ1-3; no clear D. CDR3 length equals 14 residues. V was pared by 5 bases and J by 0 bases, with 8 bases between. Germline CDR1 is SGHVS and CDR2 is FNYEAQ. The CDR3 reads CASSPGSSGNTIYF. CDR3 bases: TGTGCCAGCAGCCCGGGGAGCTCTGGAAACACCATATATTTT.

This clone was found once. The J gene is TRBJ2-1, the V gene TRBV4-3; 9 bases are a match to TRBD2. V lost 2 bases, J lost 4 bases, and 12 bases stayed unmatched. The germline V gene has CDR1 LGHNA and CDR2 YSLEER. The CDR3 has 18 amino acids. CDR3 sequence reads: CASSQRAAGGPRYNEQFF. The DNA of the CDR3 is TGCGCCAGCAGCCAACGGGCGGCGGGAGGGCCTCGTTACAATGAGCAGTTCTTC.

The J gene is TRBJ1-5, the V gene TRBV9; 7 bases map to TRBD1. Trimming at V came to 2 bases and at J to 4 bases, leaving 6 bases not matched to a gene. The CDR3 spans 15 residues. Germline V CDR1 and CDR2: SGDLS, YYNGEE. The CDR3 is CASSVSDRVNQPQHF. The CDR3 DNA sequence: TGTGCCAGCAGCGTGAGTGACAGGGTGAATCAGCCCCAGCATTTT. The full variable domain, in which reference TRBV9 and TRBJ1-5 provide the parts outside the CDR3, is DSGVTQTPKHLITATGQRVTLRCSPRSGDLSVYWYQQSLDQGLQFLIQYYNGEERAKGNILERFSAQQFPDLHSELNLSSLELGDSALYFCASSVSDRVNQPQHFGDGTRLSIL.

The chain couples TRBV11-2 to TRBJ2-7, with a tentative D call TRBD1 (6 bases). The germline V and J ends were trimmed by 4 bases and 2 bases, with 18 bases remaining between them. The CDR3 covers 16 residues. Germline lookup yields CDR1 SGHAT and CDR2 FQNNGV. The CDR3 spells CASSSVQGRRTYEQYF. The DNA of the CDR3 is TGTGCCAGCAGCTCAGTACAGGGCCGTAGAACCTACGAGCAGTACTTC.

The CDR3 spells CASSQGQGYFSGANVLTF. CDR3 DNA: TGTGCCAGCAGCCAAGGGCAGGGATACTTCTCTGGGGCCAACGTCCTGACTTTC. The V call is TRBV14, the J call TRBJ2-6; tentatively, D is TRBD1 (5 bases). V gave up 1 base and J gave up 0 bases, with 13 bases separating them. The germline gives CDR1 SGHDN, CDR2 FVKESK. This CDR3 spans 18 amino acids.

The chain employs TRBV6-5 and TRBJ2-5; D is unresolved. Between the trimmed V and J ends, which lost 6 bases and 4 bases, there was a span of 3 bases. The CDR3 is 10 amino acids. The germline gives CDR1 MNHEY, CDR2 SVGAGI. The CDR3 here is CASRAETQYF. CDR3 in DNA: TGTGCCAGCAGGGCAGAGACCCAGTACTTC.

The chain has TRBV7-2 and TRBJ2-7; D not resolved. The germline V and J ends were trimmed by 6 bases and 5 bases, with 11 bases remaining between them. Germline V gives CDR1 SGHTA, CDR2 FQGNSA. CDR3 length: 12 amino acids. This CDR3 reads CASRLTPHEQYF. CDR3 bases: TGTGCCAGCAGATTAACTCCCCACGAGCAGTACTTC.

This chain connects TRBV28 to TRBJ1-1, with D possibly TRBD1 on 5 matching bases. The CDR3 is 14 residues long. Looked up from germline, CDR1 is MDHEN and CDR2 is SYDVKM. The CDR3 DNA sequence: TGTGCGACAAGGACGGTGGGGGGGAACACTGAAGCTTTCTTT. This gives the protein CATRTVGGNTEAFF.